This TCR beta chain comes out of a study of T cell changes during pregnancy in multiple sclerosis. Repertoires were generated with immunoSEQ multiplex PCR, while TCRdb's copy carries only in-frame clones and drops some. This repertoire shows 35,000 to 45,000 clones, approximately 88% found once; its top ten account for 0.58%. The CDR3 extends over 18 amino acids. Germline CDR1 SGHNT, CDR2 YENEEA. V lost 1 base and J lost 0, with 15 bases in between. The clonotype originates from a female donor with multiple sclerosis, enrolled in a pregnancy study. The sample consisted of CD4+ T cells from peripheral blood mononuclear cells, taken in the first trimester of pregnancy. The V call is TRBV11-3, the J call TRBJ2-2; D call uncertain. The CDR3 region is CASSLVLKTRSNTGELFF. The DNA of the CDR3 is TGTGCCAGCAGCTTAGTCTTAAAGACACGCTCGAACACCGGGGAGCTGTTTTTT. The entire variable domain, with the rest obtained from reference TRBV11-3 and TRBJ2-2, is as follows: EAGVVQSPRYKIIEKKQPVAFWCNPISGHNTLYWYLQNLGQGPELLIRYENEEAVDDSQLPKDRFSAERLKGVDSTLKIQPAELGDSAVYLCASSLVLKTRSNTGELFFGEGSRLTVL.